The 5 T cell receptor beta chains in this list originate from one sample, sequenced in a study of blood T cells in healthy people across ages. Through a sample-barcoded 5' primer and a J-beta primer mix, a second PCR was run for about 7 to 12 cycles. TCRdb re-derived calls from the 5' RACE reads in MiXCR, one entry per CDR3 protein. The sample shows 550,000 to 800,000 distinct CDR3 sequences, approximately 29% of them seen only once. Source material: blood. These receptor sequences come from a woman of 80 years or more in good health.

This clonotype occurred many times. This chain joins TRBV7-2 and TRBJ2-7, with a weak D call TRBD1 (6 bases). V was pared by 4 bases and J by 7 bases, with 20 bases between. Germline V CDR1 and CDR2: SGHTA, FQGNSA. The CDR3 runs to 15 residues. The CDR3 region is CASSSPGTLLGEQYF. The CDR3 bases are TGTGCCAGCAGCTCCCCCGGGACATTACTAGGGGAGCAGTACTTC.

For this clonotype: Compared with germline, one end of the junction differs, possibly owing to a read error. The rearrangement uses TRBV20-1 and TRBJ2-7, with no clear D. The CDR3 is 14 residues long. Germline V lookup: CDR1 DFQATT, CDR2 SNEGSKA (reference sequence). CDR3 region: CSAERNARSYERYF. The CDR3 DNA is TGCAGTGCTGAACGGAACGCTCGCTCCTACGAGCGGTACTTC.

The chain has TRBV5-6 and TRBJ2-1, with D possibly matching TRBD2 (5 bases). There are 16 residues in the CDR3. Germline V gives CDR1 SGHDT, CDR2 YYEEEE. V was trimmed by 7 bases and J by 4 bases, leaving 21 bases between them. The DNA of the CDR3 is TGTGCCAGCTTGGCCAAGCGGTGGGGTGAATACAATGAGCAGTTCTTC. Its protein product is CASLAKRWGEYNEQFF.

Remarks on this clonotype: Given a much more abundant clone one base away, this may be a read error. V usage is TRBV10-3 and J usage is TRBJ2-7; D is perhaps TRBD2 (6 bases). The CDR3 has 15 amino acids. Germline V gives CDR1 ENHRY, CDR2 SYGVKD. The CDR3 DNA follows: TGTACCATCAGCCCGGGACTGGAAAGCTCCTACGAGCAGTACTTC. Amino acid sequence: CTISPGLESSYEQYF.

There are many counts of this clonotype. This rearrangement joins TRBV4-2 to TRBJ2-1; D is unclear. The germline V and J ends were trimmed by 1 base and 5 bases, with 18 bases remaining between them. This CDR3 spans 17 amino acids. CDR1 and CDR2 from the germline V gene are LGHNA and YNFKEQ. The CDR3 protein is CASSQATLGIADNEQFF. CDR3 coding DNA: TGTGCCAGCAGCCAAGCGACCCTAGGCATAGCTGACAATGAGCAGTTCTTC.